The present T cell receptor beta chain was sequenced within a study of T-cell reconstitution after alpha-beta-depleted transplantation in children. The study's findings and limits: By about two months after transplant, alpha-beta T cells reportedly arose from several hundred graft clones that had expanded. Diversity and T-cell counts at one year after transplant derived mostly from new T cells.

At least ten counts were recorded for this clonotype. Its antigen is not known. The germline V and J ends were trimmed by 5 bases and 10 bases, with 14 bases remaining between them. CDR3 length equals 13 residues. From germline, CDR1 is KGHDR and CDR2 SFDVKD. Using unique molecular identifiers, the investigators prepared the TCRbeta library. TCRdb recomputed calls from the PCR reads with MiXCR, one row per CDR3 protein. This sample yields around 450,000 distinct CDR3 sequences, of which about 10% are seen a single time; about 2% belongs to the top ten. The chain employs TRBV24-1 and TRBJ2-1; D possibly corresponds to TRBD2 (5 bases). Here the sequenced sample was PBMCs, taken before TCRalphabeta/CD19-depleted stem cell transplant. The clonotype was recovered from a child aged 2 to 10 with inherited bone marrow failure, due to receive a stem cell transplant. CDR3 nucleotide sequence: TGTGCCACCAGTGCTCCGGGATACGGCGAGCAGTTCTTC. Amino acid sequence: CATSAPGYGEQFF.